The present entry profiles one T cell receptor (beta chain) with its context. This entry comes from a study of technical replicates of blood from a few donors. Sequencing was performed with immunoSEQ multiplex PCR; in TCRdb, only in-frame clones are kept and a portion is missing. The sample holds some 87,000 clones, about 97% seen once. The V segment lost 5 bases and the J segment 4 bases; nucleotides outside the gene matches: 9. CDR1 and CDR2 (germline): SGHTA, FQGNSA. CDR3 length equals 15 residues. The sample taken for sequencing was T cells isolated from PBMCs. The V call is TRBV7-2, the J call TRBJ1-2, with TRBD1 identical over 8 bases. This clonotype was sampled from a human donor in good health. The CDR3 spells CASSQGYDRGYGYTF. Here the CDR3 DNA reads TGTGCCAGCAGCCAGGGATACGACAGGGGCTATGGCTACACCTTC.